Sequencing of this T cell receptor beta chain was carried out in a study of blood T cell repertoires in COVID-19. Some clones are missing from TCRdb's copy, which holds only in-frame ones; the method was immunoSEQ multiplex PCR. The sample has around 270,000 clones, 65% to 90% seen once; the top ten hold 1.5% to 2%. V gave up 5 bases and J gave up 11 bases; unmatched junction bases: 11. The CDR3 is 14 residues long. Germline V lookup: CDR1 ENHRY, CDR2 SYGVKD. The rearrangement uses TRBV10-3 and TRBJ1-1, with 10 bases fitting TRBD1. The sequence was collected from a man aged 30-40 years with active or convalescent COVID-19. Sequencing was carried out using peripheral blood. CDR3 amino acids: CAISTETGGAAAFF. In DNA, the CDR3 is TGTGCCATCAGTACCGAGACAGGGGGCGCTGCTGCTTTCTTT.